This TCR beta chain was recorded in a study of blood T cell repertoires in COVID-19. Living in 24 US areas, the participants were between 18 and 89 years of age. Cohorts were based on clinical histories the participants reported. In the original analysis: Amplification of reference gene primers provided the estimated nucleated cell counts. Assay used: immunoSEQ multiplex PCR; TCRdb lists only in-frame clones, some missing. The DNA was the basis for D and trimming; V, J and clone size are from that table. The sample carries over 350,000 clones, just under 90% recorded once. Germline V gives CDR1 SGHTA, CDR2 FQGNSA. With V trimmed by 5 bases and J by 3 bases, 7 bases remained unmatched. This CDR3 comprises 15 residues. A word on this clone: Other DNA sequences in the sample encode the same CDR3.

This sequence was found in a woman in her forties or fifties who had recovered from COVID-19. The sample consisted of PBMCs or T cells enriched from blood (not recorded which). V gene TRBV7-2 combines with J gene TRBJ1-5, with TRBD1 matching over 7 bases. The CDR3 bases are TGTGCCAGCAGCCCGGGACAGCCCTACAATCAGCCCCAGCATTTT. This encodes CASSPGQPYNQPQHF.